This entry features one T cell receptor beta chain sequence. The antigen is not known. The RNA, about 0.5 to 1 ug, was put through reverse transcription using random hexamers. A multiplex approach, immunoSEQ multiplex PCR, amplified TCR beta CDR3 across 54 Vbeta and 13 Jbeta. TCRdb reanalysed the immunoSEQ multiplex PCR reads using MiXCR and keeps one entry per CDR3 protein. The table records 150,000 to 200,000 distinct CDR3 sequences, approximately 95% of them present only once. This sample is drawn from a study of CD8 T cells in Susac syndrome. Study results and limitations: The study recognized that its TCR sequencing and HLA analysis covered a relatively small number of individuals.

From blood CD8+ and CD4+ T cells, TCR beta sequences were generated. TEMRA cells were FACS-enriched, while CD8+ and CD4+ T cells were negatively isolated. The material sequenced was CD4+ T cells from PBMCs. This receptor was taken from a human donor with multiple sclerosis.

The CDR3 spells CSVGQTPYEQYF. The CDR3 coding sequence is TGCAGCGTTGGACAGACTCCCTACGAGCAGTACTTC. V is TRBV29-1 and J is TRBJ2-7, with TRBD1 as a possible D gene (5 bases). The germline V and J ends were trimmed by 4 bases and 2 bases, with 9 bases remaining between them. Germline V lookup: CDR1 SQVTM, CDR2 ANQGSEA. CDR3 length equals 12 residues.